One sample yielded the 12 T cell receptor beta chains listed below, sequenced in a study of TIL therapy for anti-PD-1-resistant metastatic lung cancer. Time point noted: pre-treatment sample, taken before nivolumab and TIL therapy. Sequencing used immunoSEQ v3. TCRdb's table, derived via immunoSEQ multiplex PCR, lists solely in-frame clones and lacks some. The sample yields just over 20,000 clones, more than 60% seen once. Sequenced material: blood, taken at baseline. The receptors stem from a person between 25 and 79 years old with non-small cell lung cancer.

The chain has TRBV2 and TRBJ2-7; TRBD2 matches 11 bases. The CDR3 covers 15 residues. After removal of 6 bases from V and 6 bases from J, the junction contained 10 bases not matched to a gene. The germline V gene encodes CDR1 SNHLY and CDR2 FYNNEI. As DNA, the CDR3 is TGTGCCAGCAGCGTCAGTAGCGGGAGGGCCCGCGAGCAGTACTTC. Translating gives CASSVSSGRAREQYF.

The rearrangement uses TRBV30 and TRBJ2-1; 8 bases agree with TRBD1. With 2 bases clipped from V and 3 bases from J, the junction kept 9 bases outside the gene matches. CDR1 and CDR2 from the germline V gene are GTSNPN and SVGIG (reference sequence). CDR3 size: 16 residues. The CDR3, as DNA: TGTGCCTGGAGTCTAAACGACAGGGGAATCTACAATGAGCAGTTCTTC. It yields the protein CAWSLNDRGIYNEQFF.

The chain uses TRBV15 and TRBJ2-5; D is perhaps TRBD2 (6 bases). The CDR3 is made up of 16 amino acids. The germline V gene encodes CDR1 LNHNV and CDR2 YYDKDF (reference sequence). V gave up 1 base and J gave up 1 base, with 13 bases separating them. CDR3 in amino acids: CATSRGVEGFQETQYF. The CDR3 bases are TGTGCCACCAGCAGAGGAGTGGAGGGGTTCCAAGAGACCCAGTACTTC.

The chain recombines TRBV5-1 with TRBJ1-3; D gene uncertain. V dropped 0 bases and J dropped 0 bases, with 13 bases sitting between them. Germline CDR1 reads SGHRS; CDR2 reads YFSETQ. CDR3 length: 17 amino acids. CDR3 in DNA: TGCGCCAGCAGCTTGGGTCGGGAGCAGCGCTCTGGAAACACCATATATTTT. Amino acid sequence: CASSLGREQRSGNTIYF.

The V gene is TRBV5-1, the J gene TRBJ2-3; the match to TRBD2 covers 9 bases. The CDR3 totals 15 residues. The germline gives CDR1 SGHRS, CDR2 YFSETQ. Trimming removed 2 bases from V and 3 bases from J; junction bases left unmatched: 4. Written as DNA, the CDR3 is TGCGCCAGCAGCTTCCTAGCGGGATCAACAGATACGCAGTATTTT. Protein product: CASSFLAGSTDTQYF.

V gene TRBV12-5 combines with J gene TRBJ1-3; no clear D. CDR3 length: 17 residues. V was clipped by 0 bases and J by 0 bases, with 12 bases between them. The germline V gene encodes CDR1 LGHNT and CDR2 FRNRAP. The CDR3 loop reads CASGLVLGESSGNTIYF. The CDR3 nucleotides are TGTGCTAGTGGTTTGGTACTCGGGGAAAGCTCTGGAAACACCATATATTTT.

CDR3 residues: CAGIQGRNTEAFF. The CDR3 DNA follows: TGTGCCGGAATACAGGGTCGGAACACTGAAGCTTTCTTT. The chain recombines TRBV30 with TRBJ1-1, with D possibly matching TRBD1 (6 bases). Germline V gives CDR1 GTSNPN, CDR2 SVGIG (reference sequence). The ends were cut back, 8 bases at V and 1 base at J, with 14 bases in the middle. The CDR3 loop spans 13 amino acids. Full variable domain (rest looked up from reference TRBV30 and TRBJ1-1): SQTIHQWPATLVQPVGSPLSLECTVEGTSNPNLYWYRQAAGRGLQLLFYSVGIGQISSEVPQNLSASRPQDRQFILSSKKLLLSDSGFYLCAGIQGRNTEAFFGQGTRLTVV.

The CDR3, as DNA: TGTGCCTGGAGTGAAGGACGAATGGTTTGGACGGCCTACGAGCAGTACTTC. Protein: CAWSEGRMVWTAYEQYF. This chain connects TRBV30 to TRBJ2-7; D is undetermined. Germline V gene data show CDR1 as GTSNPN and CDR2 as SVGIG (reference sequence). V was clipped by 1 base and J by 2 bases, with 21 bases between them. This CDR3 has 17 residues.

The CDR3 loop is CASSPPLPGGRGAETQYF. CDR3 DNA: TGTGCCAGCAGCCCACCGCTTCCGGGGGGGAGGGGAGCTGAGACCCAGTACTTC. This chain connects TRBV7-2 to TRBJ2-5; the match to TRBD2 covers 8 bases. The CDR3 sequence is 18 residues long. The V gene's germline CDR1 is SGHTA and CDR2 FQGNSA. The V and J ends lost 5 bases and 5 bases, in that order; junction bases with no gene match: 19. Together with reference TRBV7-2 and TRBJ2-5, the CDR3 gives the full variable domain: GAGVSQSPSNKVTEKGKDVELRCDPISGHTALYWYRQSLGQGLEFLIYFQGNSAPDKSGLPSDRFSAERTGGSVSTLTIQRTQQEDSAVYLCASSPPLPGGRGAETQYFGPGTRLLVL.

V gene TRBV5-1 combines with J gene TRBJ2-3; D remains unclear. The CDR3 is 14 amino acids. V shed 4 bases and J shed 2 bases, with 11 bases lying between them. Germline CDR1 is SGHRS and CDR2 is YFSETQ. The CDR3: CASSAPVNTDTQYF. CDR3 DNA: TGCGCCAGCAGCGCCCCCGTAAACACAGATACGCAGTATTTT. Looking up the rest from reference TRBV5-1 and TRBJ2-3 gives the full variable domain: KAGVTQTPRYLIKTRGQQVTLSCSPISGHRSVSWYQQTPGQGLQFLFEYFSETQRNKGNFPGRFSGRQFSNSRSEMNVSTLELGDSALYLCASSAPVNTDTQYFGPGTRLTVL.

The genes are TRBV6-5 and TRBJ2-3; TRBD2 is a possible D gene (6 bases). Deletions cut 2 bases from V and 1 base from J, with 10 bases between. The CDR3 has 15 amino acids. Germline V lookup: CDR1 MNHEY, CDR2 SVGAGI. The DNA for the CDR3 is TGTGCCAGCAGTTACGGAGCGGGTCGCACAGATACGCAGTATTTT. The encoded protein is CASSYGAGRTDTQYF.

In DNA form, the CDR3 reads TGCGCCAGCAGCTTAGGACTAGCGGGAGGGATGGATGAGCAGTTCTTC. Amino acids: CASSLGLAGGMDEQFF. This chain links TRBV5-1 with TRBJ2-1, with TRBD2 matching 15 bases. The ends lost 2 bases at V and 8 bases at J; junction bases unmatched: 5. CDR1 is SGHRS, CDR2 YFSETQ, per germline. This CDR3 spans 16 amino acids.